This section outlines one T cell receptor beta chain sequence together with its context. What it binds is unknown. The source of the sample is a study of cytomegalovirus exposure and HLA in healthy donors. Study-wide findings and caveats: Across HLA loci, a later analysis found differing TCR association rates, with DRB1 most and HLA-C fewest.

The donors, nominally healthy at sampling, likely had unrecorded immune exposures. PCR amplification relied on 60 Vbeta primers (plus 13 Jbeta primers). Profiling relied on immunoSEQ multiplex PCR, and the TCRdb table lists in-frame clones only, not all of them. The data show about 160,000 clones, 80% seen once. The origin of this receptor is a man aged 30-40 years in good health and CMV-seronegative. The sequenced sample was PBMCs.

CDR3 DNA sequence: TGTGCCAGCTCGCAAACAGAAAACACTGAAGCTTTCTTT. Translation: CASSQTENTEAFF. The chain uses TRBV18 and TRBJ1-1; no definite D call. The V gene's germline CDR1 is KGHSH and CDR2 LQKENI. CDR3 size: 13 residues. The germline V and J ends were trimmed by 6 bases and 2 bases, with 10 bases remaining between them.